One sample yielded the 30 T cell receptor beta chains listed below, sequenced in a study of shared clonotypes between healthy human individuals. As defined, naive CD8 cells were CD45RO-negative and positively selected for CCR7, with terminally differentiated effector memory CD45RA+ cells excluded. Sequencing used immunoSEQ multiplex PCR; TCRdb keeps in-frame clones, though not all of them. The sample consists of about 680,000 clones, about 92% of them appearing once. The sample comprised naive CD8+ T cells sorted from blood. These receptors originate from a man aged 25 to 40 in good health.

This clone was observed a single time. The V and J genes are TRBV7-2 and TRBJ2-1; 8 nucleotides line up with TRBD2. Germline CDR1 and CDR2: SGHTA and FQGNSA. J gave up 5 bases and V 1 base, and 7 bases lay outside the gene matches. The CDR3 extends over 16 amino acids. The CDR3 sequence: CASSLVRLALNNEQFF. In DNA, the CDR3 is TGTGCCAGCAGCTTAGTTCGACTAGCGCTAAACAATGAGCAGTTCTTC.

The chain uses TRBV30 and TRBJ2-7; D gene ambiguous. The CDR3 loop spans 13 amino acids. Between the trimmed V and J ends, which lost 3 bases and 0 bases, there was a span of 9 bases. Per germline, CDR1 GTSNPN and CDR2 SVGIG (reference sequence). The CDR3 sequence is CAWRDGSSYEQYF. The CDR3 coding sequence is TGTGCCTGGAGGGACGGCAGCTCCTACGAGCAGTACTTC.

This clone has more than one count but fewer than ten. This chain links TRBV23-1 with TRBJ2-7; 8 bases are a match to TRBD1. TRBV23-1 carries the ORF label, with uncertain function. The CDR3 loop spans 16 amino acids. V lost 2 bases to trimming and J lost 3 bases; unmatched junction nucleotides: 9. The CDR3 DNA sequence: TGCGCCAGCAGTCAACGCGTAGAGGGACAGGTCTACGAGCAGTACTTC. This gives the protein CASSQRVEGQVYEQYF.

This clone was counted once. The chain uses TRBV27 and TRBJ2-5, with no clear D. The CDR3 spans 15 residues. Germline assignment: CDR1 MNHEY and CDR2 SMNVEV (reference sequence). Trimming removed 6 bases from V and 2 bases from J, with 16 bases in between. CDR3 sequence (DNA): TGTGCCAGCAGATCTCAGATTGGGTCTCAAGAGACCCAGTACTTC. Protein product: CASRSQIGSQETQYF.

V usage is TRBV9 and J usage is TRBJ2-2; no definite D call. The germline CDR1 and CDR2 sequences are SGDLS and YYNGEE. V gave up 9 bases and J gave up 2 bases, with 8 bases separating them. The CDR3 totals 12 residues. CDR3 residues: CATGRNTGELFF. As DNA, the CDR3 is TGTGCCACCGGCAGAAACACCGGGGAGCTGTTTTTT.

This clone appeared a single time. CDR3 sequence: CASSLWAGAIYNEQFF. CDR3 DNA sequence: TGCGCCAGCAGCTTGTGGGCTGGAGCGATATACAATGAGCAGTTCTTC. J is TRBJ2-1 and V is TRBV5-1; D ambiguous. The V end lost 1 base, the J end lost 4 bases, and 15 bases lay between the germline ends. Germline V gene data show CDR1 as SGHRS and CDR2 as YFSETQ. The CDR3 is 16 residues long.

The genes are TRBV7-9 and TRBJ1-2, with no clear D. Trimming removed 10 bases at V and 6 bases at J, with 9 bases between. The CDR3 covers 10 residues. Germline V gene sequence: CDR1 SEHNR, CDR2 FQNEAQ (reference sequence). For the CDR3, the DNA is TGTGCCACTGTCACGGATGGCTACACCTTC. Its protein product is CATVTDGYTF.

This rearrangement joins TRBV7-9 to TRBJ2-5; D not resolved. Trimming removed 5 bases from V and 5 bases from J, with 18 bases in between. CDR3 length: 15 amino acids. CDR1 is SEHNR and CDR2 is FQNEAQ in the germline V gene (reference sequence). CDR3 amino acids: CASSDLVGSEETQYF. CDR3 bases: TGTGCCAGCAGCGACCTAGTTGGCAGTGAGGAGACCCAGTACTTC.

CDR3 DNA sequence: TGTGCCATCAGTGAGTCGGGAGGGGAAGCTTTCTTT. This sequence encodes CAISESGGEAFF. The V call is TRBV10-3, the J call TRBJ1-1; no definite D call. The CDR3 extends over 12 amino acids. V was clipped by 0 bases and J by 8 bases, with 7 bases between them. CDR1 is ENHRY and CDR2 is SYGVKD in the germline V gene.

The table lists this clone with a count of one. The J gene is TRBJ2-7, the V gene TRBV11-1; D unclear. V was cut by 6 bases and J by 2 bases, with 11 bases left in between. Per the germline V gene, CDR1 is SGHAT and CDR2 is FQDESV (reference sequence). The CDR3 is 13 amino acids. The CDR3 nucleotides are TGTGCCAGCAGTCGACGGGTCGCCTACGAGCAGTACTTC. It yields the protein CASSRRVAYEQYF. Variable domain in full (rest from reference TRBV11-1 and TRBJ2-7): EAEVAQSPRYKITEKSQAVAFWCDPISGHATLYWYRQILGQGPELLVQFQDESVVDDSQLPKDRFSAERLKGVDSTLKIQPAELGDSAMYLCASSRRVAYEQYFGPGTRLTVT.

V and J are TRBV18 and TRBJ1-1, with 7 bases identical to TRBD1. The ends lost 0 bases at V and 2 bases at J; junction bases unmatched: 18. The V gene's germline CDR1 is KGHSH and CDR2 LQKENI. The CDR3 is made up of 20 amino acids. The CDR3 is CASSPPPGQIGVRLNTEAFF. The DNA of the CDR3 is TGTGCCAGCTCACCACCTCCGGGACAGATCGGTGTACGACTAAACACTGAAGCTTTCTTT.

This clone was seen more than once but under ten times. The V and J genes are TRBV6-4 and TRBJ2-6; D not resolved. The V end was cut by 5 bases, the J end by 0 bases, with 8 bases between. CDR3 size: 15 residues. Per germline, CDR1 MRHNA and CDR2 SNTAGT. CDR3 protein: CASSSAASGANVLTF. The CDR3, as DNA: TGTGCCAGCAGTAGTGCGGCCTCTGGGGCCAACGTCCTGACTTTC.

The V gene is TRBV29-1, the J gene TRBJ2-5; the D gene is possibly TRBD2 (6 bases). The CDR3 is 16 amino acids. Trimming removed 0 bases at V and 5 bases at J, with 19 bases between. The germline V gene has CDR1 SQVTM and CDR2 ANQGSEA. Here the CDR3 reads CSVEDPAYGSMETQYF. CDR3 coding DNA: TGCAGCGTTGAAGACCCCGCTTACGGGAGTATGGAGACCCAGTACTTC.

The chain links TRBV4-1 to TRBJ2-7, with TRBD1 matching over 8 bases. Per germline, CDR1 MGHRA and CDR2 YSYEKL. V lost 4 bases to trimming and J lost 7 bases; unmatched junction nucleotides: 9. The length of the CDR3 is 14 residues. This CDR3 reads CASSRGTGALEQYF. In DNA, the CDR3 is TGCGCCAGCAGCCGTGGGACAGGAGCACTGGAGCAGTACTTC.

The chain has TRBV11-2 and TRBJ2-5, with D possibly called TRBD1 or TRBD2 (5 bases each). The V end lost 1 base, the J end lost 9 bases, and 6 bases lay between the germline ends. The CDR3 sequence is 11 residues long. Per the germline V gene, CDR1 is SGHAT and CDR2 is FQNNGV. CDR3 bases: TGTGCCAGCAGCTTAGCGGGACCCCAGTACTTC. It translates to CASSLAGPQYF. Supplemented by reference TRBV11-2 and TRBJ2-5, the full variable domain reads EAGVAQSPRYKIIEKRQSVAFWCNPISGHATLYWYQQILGQGPKLLIQFQNNGVVDDSQLPKDRFSAERLKGVDSTLKIQPAKLEDSAVYLCASSLAGPQYFGPGTRLLVL.

This rearrangement joins TRBV5-4 to TRBJ2-2; maybe TRBD1 (5 bases). This CDR3 is built from 15 residues. CDR1 and CDR2 from the germline V gene are SGHNT and YYREEE (reference sequence). Trimming stripped 0 bases from V and 4 bases from J, with 10 bases between. Written as DNA, the CDR3 is TGTGCCAGCAGCTTGGATTTGGGGCCCACCGGGGAGCTGTTTTTT. Translation: CASSLDLGPTGELFF.

This clone was seen a single time. This chain connects TRBV15 to TRBJ2-1; D may be TRBD1 or TRBD2 (5 bases each). This CDR3 has 13 residues. Germline V gene data show CDR1 as LNHNV and CDR2 as YYDKDF (reference sequence). The V and J ends lost 6 bases and 10 bases respectively, with 16 bases between them. This CDR3 reads CATSTRDAREQFF. CDR3 in DNA: TGTGCCACCAGTACACGGGACGCCCGCGAGCAGTTCTTC.

V and J are TRBV7-7 and TRBJ2-2; D perhaps matches TRBD1 (7 bases). CDR3 size: 12 residues. Germline lookup yields CDR1 SSHAT and CDR2 FNYEAQ (reference sequence). Trimming stripped 10 bases from V and 7 bases from J, with 13 bases between. In DNA form, the CDR3 reads TGTGCCACCTCAGGGGGGAGCGGGGAGCTGTTTTTT. This gives the protein CATSGGSGELFF.

This chain joins TRBV14 and TRBJ2-1; the D is unclear. Germline-derived CDR1 and CDR2 are SGHDN and FVKESK. The V and J ends lost 4 bases and 8 bases respectively, with 9 bases between them. CDR3 size: 12 residues. DNA for the CDR3: TGTGCCAGCAGCCTACAGCCCCATGAGCAGTTCTTC. Protein: CASSLQPHEQFF.

The chain combines TRBV6-5 with TRBJ1-1; 7 bases are a match to TRBD1. Germline CDR1 reads MNHEY; CDR2 reads SVGAGI. The trim removed 6 bases at V and 3 bases at J, leaving 4 bases unmatched. The CDR3 consists of 13 residues. The DNA for the CDR3 is TGTGCCAGCAGACAGGGGTCGCACACTGAAGCTTTCTTT. Protein sequence: CASRQGSHTEAFF.

The chain carries TRBV4-3 and TRBJ2-1; 9 bases are a match to TRBD2. The germline V gene has CDR1 LGHNA and CDR2 YSLEER. V lost 2 bases and J lost 8; bases outside the gene matches: 7. This CDR3 is 15 amino acids long. This CDR3 reads CASSQWREGLDEQFF. In DNA, the CDR3 is TGCGCCAGCAGCCAATGGCGGGAGGGCCTCGATGAGCAGTTCTTC.

The chain carries TRBV28 and TRBJ2-7; no reliable D call. The V end was cut by 3 bases, the J end by 2 bases, with 11 bases between. CDR1 is MDHEN and CDR2 is SYDVKM in the germline V gene. This CDR3 has 14 amino acids. The CDR3 DNA reads as TGTGCCAGCAGTTTTATTAAGTTCCCCTACGAGCAGTACTTC. Translated: CASSFIKFPYEQYF. Full variable domain (remainder filled in from reference TRBV28 and TRBJ2-7): DVKVTQSSRYLVKRTGEKVFLECVQDMDHENMFWYRQDPGLGLRLIYFSYDVKMKEKGDIPEGYSVSREKKERFSLILESASTNQTSMYLCASSFIKFPYEQYFGPGTRLTVT.

The chain is built from TRBV19 and TRBJ2-7, with D possibly TRBD2 on 5 matching bases. V was trimmed by 5 bases and J by 6 bases, leaving 8 bases between them. Germline V gives CDR1 LNHDA, CDR2 SQIVND (reference sequence). The CDR3 spans 11 residues. CDR3 in DNA: TGTGCCAGTAGTGTGGGGAGCGAGCAGTACTTC. This encodes CASSVGSEQYF.

The chain's CDR3 is CASSDSVGLAGGSYEQYF. CDR3 coding DNA: TGTGCCAGCAGTGATAGCGTGGGACTAGCGGGAGGCTCCTACGAGCAGTACTTC. This sequence joins TRBV2 and TRBJ2-7; 15 bases map to TRBD2. The CDR3 has 18 residues. CDR1 SNHLY and CDR2 FYNNEI come from the germline V gene. Germline trimming cut 3 bases from V and 0 bases from J; bases unmatched to any gene: 6. The whole variable domain, filled in from reference TRBV2 and TRBJ2-7, reads EPEVTQTPSHQVTQMGQEVILRCVPISNHLYFYWYRQILGQKVEFLVSFYNNEISEKSEIFDDQFSVERPDGSNFTLKIRSTKLEDSAMYFCASSDSVGLAGGSYEQYFGPGTRLTVT.

The rearrangement links TRBV4-1 to TRBJ2-2, with D uncertain. Germline lookup yields CDR1 MGHRA and CDR2 YSYEKL. V lost 1 base and J lost 3, with 18 bases in between. The CDR3 loop spans 18 amino acids. The CDR3 spells CASSQGYVVAGHTGELFF. DNA for the CDR3: TGCGCCAGCAGCCAAGGCTATGTTGTGGCCGGACACACCGGGGAGCTGTTTTTT.

This clone has a single count. The rearrangement uses TRBV28 and TRBJ1-5; 7 bases are a match to TRBD1. Germline values: CDR1 MDHEN, CDR2 SYDVKM. The junction had 13 bases not matched to a gene; V was cut back by 6 bases and J by 5 bases. This CDR3 is 16 amino acids long. CDR3 coding DNA: TGTGCCAGCAGAGAAAGGAGAGGGACAGAATATCAGCCCCAGCATTTT. This gives the protein CASRERRGTEYQPQHF.

This clone was detected only once. CDR3: CASSIKYGQSNQPQHF. In DNA, the CDR3 is TGTGCCAGTAGTATTAAATACGGGCAGTCCAATCAGCCCCAGCATTTT. This rearrangement joins TRBV19 to TRBJ1-5; D unclear. Trimming cost V 3 bases and J 3 bases, with 15 bases left between them. This CDR3 region has 16 residues. From germline, CDR1 is LNHDA and CDR2 SQIVND (reference sequence).

The chain uses TRBV15 and TRBJ1-4, with 8 bases fitting TRBD1. This CDR3 spans 15 amino acids. Germline V lookup: CDR1 LNHNV, CDR2 YYDKDF (reference sequence). V dropped 3 bases and J dropped 8; count of bases not matched to a gene: 8. The CDR3 nucleotides are TGTGCCACCAGCAGGGACAGGGCACCAGGGGAAAAACTGTTTTTT. It is translated as CATSRDRAPGEKLFF.

The table lists this clone with a few counts. This chain uses TRBV27 with TRBJ2-2; 9 bases are a match to TRBD2. From germline, CDR1 is MNHEY and CDR2 SMNVEV (reference sequence). The CDR3 has 16 amino acids. The junction had 5 bases not matched to a gene; V was cut back by 3 bases and J by 3 bases. CDR3 bases: TGTGCCAGCAGTTTGTCTAGCGGGACGTACACCGGGGAGCTGTTTTTT. Translated: CASSLSSGTYTGELFF.

V is TRBV5-1 and J is TRBJ1-1; D uncertain. This CDR3 is 14 amino acids long. Trimming cost V 3 bases and J 0 bases, with 9 bases left between them. Germline-derived CDR1 and CDR2 are SGHRS and YFSETQ. The DNA for the CDR3 is TGCGCCAGCAGCTCGTCAGGCGTGAACACTGAAGCTTTCTTT. As protein: CASSSSGVNTEAFF.